This T cell receptor (beta chain) was captured in a study of technical replicates of blood from a handful of donors. Repertoires were generated with immunoSEQ multiplex PCR, while TCRdb's copy carries only in-frame clones and drops some. The data hold just over 95,000 clones, with 85% to 95% observed a single time. Germline V gene sequence: CDR1 MDHEN, CDR2 SYDVKM. V was pared by 6 bases and J by 11 bases, with 13 bases between. CDR3 size: 11 residues. This clonotype originated in a human donor in good health. Sequencing was carried out using T cells isolated from PBMCs. The chain combines TRBV28 with TRBJ1-1; the D gene is possibly TRBD1 (5 bases). For the CDR3, the DNA is TGTGCCAGCAGCGCGCGGGGGGGGGCTTTCTTT. It yields the protein CASSARGGAFF.